The 18 T cell receptor beta chains in this list originate from one sample, sequenced in a study of cytomegalovirus exposure and HLA in healthy donors (dated by TCRdb to the late 2010s). The library was produced with the immunoSEQ multiplex PCR assay. The multiplex PCR relied on a mix of 60 forward primers for TCR Vbeta segments and 13 reverse primers for TCR Jbeta segments. Entries here come from immuneACCESS through TCRdb and include only in-frame sequences with V and J called. Some clones fail to appear in such tables; in the studies checked, an unresolved V gene covers under half of the shortfall, and the cause of the remainder is unknown. The sample has roughly 99,000 clones on record, approximately 79% of them singletons. The ten largest account for roughly 2.3% of the sample. Sample: PBMCs. Every receptor here comes from a man aged 18 to 29 in good health and CMV-seronegative.

The chain employs TRBV5-1 and TRBJ2-1, with TRBD1 as a possible D gene (7 bases). Trimming shortened V by 0 bases and J by 8 bases, and 15 bases separated the two germline ends. The CDR3 is 15 amino acids. Per germline, CDR1 SGHRS and CDR2 YFSETQ. CDR3 nucleotides: TGCGCCAGCAGCTTGGGAAGGGGGCGCGGGGATGAGCAGTTCTTC. Translation gives CASSLGRGRGDEQFF.

V usage is TRBV25-1 and J usage is TRBJ2-7; D is unresolved. In germline, CDR1 is MGHDK, CDR2 SYGVNS. The CDR3 runs to 15 residues. V was cut by 2 bases and J by 2 bases, with 13 bases left in between. CDR3 region: CASSEEENRTYEQYF. The CDR3 DNA sequence: TGTGCCAGCAGTGAAGAGGAAAATCGCACCTACGAGCAGTACTTC.

The rearrangement uses TRBV2 and TRBJ2-5, with 13 positions matching TRBD2. The CDR3 loop spans 16 amino acids. Germline V gene lookup returns CDR1 SNHLY and CDR2 FYNNEI. V was clipped by 8 bases and J by 2 bases; unmatched bases: 8. As DNA, the CDR3 is TGTGCCAGCCGGCTCCGACTAGCGGGGGGACAAGAGACCCAGTACTTC. Its translation: CASRLRLAGGQETQYF.

The chain couples TRBV5-4 to TRBJ2-1; a weak D match, TRBD2 (6 bases). Trimming took 0 bases from V and 0 from J, leaving 10 bases between them. This CDR3 spans 16 amino acids. Germline loops: CDR1 SGHNT, CDR2 YYREEE (reference sequence). The CDR3 sequence: CASSLAPGSSYNEQFF. The CDR3 DNA is TGTGCCAGCAGCTTGGCCCCCGGGAGCTCCTACAATGAGCAGTTCTTC.

J is TRBJ1-1 and V is TRBV19; D possibly corresponds to TRBD1 (6 bases). Trimming shortened V by 4 bases and J by 0 bases, and 12 bases separated the two germline ends. CDR3 length equals 15 residues. Germline CDR1 reads LNHDA; CDR2 reads SQIVND (reference sequence). CDR3 bases: TGTGCCAGTAGTAACAGGGCTTTCATGAACACTGAAGCTTTCTTT. It is translated as CASSNRAFMNTEAFF.

This chain links TRBV7-9 with TRBJ2-5, with TRBD1 identical over 8 bases. Germline V gene lookup returns CDR1 SEHNR and CDR2 FQNEAQ (reference sequence). The length of the CDR3 is 14 residues. V trimming: 5 bases; J trimming: 4 bases; junction bases outside the gene matches: 6. This CDR3 is CASSPGQGRETQYF. The CDR3 region has the DNA TGTGCCAGCAGCCCAGGACAGGGACGAGAGACCCAGTACTTC.

The V call is TRBV2, the J call TRBJ1-6, with D hard to call. Germline V gene sequence: CDR1 SNHLY, CDR2 FYNNEI. V was shortened by 4 bases and J by 8 bases, with 15 bases between the two germline ends. The CDR3 loop spans 15 amino acids. The chain's CDR3 is CASSVRPSGDSPLHF. CDR3 nucleotide sequence: TGTGCCAGCAGTGTCCGACCATCCGGGGATTCACCCCTCCACTTT.

The chain links TRBV5-5 to TRBJ2-3; 10 bases fit TRBD1. V shed 2 bases and J 5 bases; nucleotides not matched to a gene: 5. Germline-derived CDR1 and CDR2 are SGHKS and YYEKEE (reference sequence). This CDR3 comprises 15 residues. CDR3 sequence reads: CASSFDRGREDTQYF. The CDR3 nucleotides are TGTGCCAGCAGCTTCGACAGGGGGCGTGAAGATACGCAGTATTTT. Filled out from reference TRBV5-5 and TRBJ2-3, the complete variable domain reads DAGVTQSPTHLIKTRGQQVTLRCSPISGHKSVSWYQQVLGQGPQFIFQYYEKEERGRGNFPDRFSARQFPNYSSELNVNALLLGDSALYLCASSFDRGREDTQYFGPGTRLTVL.

With regard to this clone: Germline and junction disagree at one end, which may indicate a read error. The J gene is TRBJ1-1, the V gene TRBV7-9; 9 bases match TRBD1. CDR1 and CDR2 from the germline V gene are SEHNR and FQNEAQ (reference sequence). The CDR3 is 15 residues long. CDR3 sequence (DNA): TGTTCCAGCAGCGGACGGACAGGGGAGTGGCCTGAAGCTTTCTTT. Amino acids: CSSSGRTGEWPEAFF.

This clone was seen a few times. The chain has TRBV9 and TRBJ1-1, with D possibly TRBD1 on 5 matching bases. Trimming removed 2 bases at V and 1 base at J, with 9 bases between. The length of the CDR3 is 14 residues. CDR1 is SGDLS and CDR2 is YYNGEE in the germline V gene. The DNA for the CDR3 is TGTGCCAGCAGCGTTCTGCAGGGGAACACTGAAGCTTTCTTT. This codes for CASSVLQGNTEAFF.

In DNA form, the CDR3 reads TGTGCCAGCAGCCAAGGCTTGCGAGGCACTGAAGCTTTCTTT. It yields the protein CASSQGLRGTEAFF. The V and J genes are TRBV14 and TRBJ1-1, with D unclear. The CDR3 is 14 residues long. In germline, CDR1 is SGHDN, CDR2 FVKESK. The germline V and J ends were trimmed by 1 base and 4 bases, with 10 bases remaining between them.

Written as DNA, the CDR3 is TGTGCCAGCATCGCCGACAGGGTCGACACCGGGGAGCTGTTTTTT. This encodes CASIADRVDTGELFF. The V gene is TRBV28, the J gene TRBJ2-2; 7 bases are a match to TRBD1. Germline V gene data show CDR1 as MDHEN and CDR2 as SYDVKM. The junction had 8 bases not matched to a gene; V was cut back by 7 bases and J by 3 bases. This CDR3 comprises 15 residues.

This sequence joins TRBV5-1 and TRBJ2-1; 15 bases align to TRBD2. Germline V gene sequence: CDR1 SGHRS, CDR2 YFSETQ. V was pared by 5 bases and J by 2 bases, with 2 bases of the junction left unmatched. The CDR3 has 16 amino acids. CDR3 bases: TGCGCCAGCAGGGGGACTAGCGGGGGGCCCTACAATGAGCAGTTCTTC. Its translation is CASRGTSGGPYNEQFF.

Note on this clone: A junction end diverges from the germline sequence, so it may reflect a read error. This rearrangement joins TRBV7-9 to TRBJ2-7, with 8 bases that match TRBD1. This CDR3 is built from 16 residues. Germline V gene data show CDR1 as SEHNR and CDR2 as FQNEAQ (reference sequence). The CDR3 loop reads CSSSPPRTGPSYEQYF. In nucleotides, the CDR3 is TGTTCCAGCAGCCCCCCCCGGACAGGGCCTTCCTACGAGCAGTACTTC.

This clone was seen repeatedly, ten times or more. The J gene is TRBJ2-1, the V gene TRBV6-1, with TRBD2 identical over 8 bases. J lost 7 bases, V lost 2 bases, and 10 bases had no gene match. CDR3 length equals 16 residues. Germline V gene data show CDR1 as MNHNS and CDR2 as SASEGT. CDR3 sequence reads: CASSEQDGGAGNEQFF. The CDR3 bases are TGTGCCAGCAGTGAACAGGACGGGGGGGCCGGGAATGAGCAGTTCTTC.

The chain carries TRBV7-6 and TRBJ2-7; a possible D gene is TRBD1 (5 bases). V dropped 6 bases and J dropped 0 bases, with 12 bases sitting between them. The germline CDR1 and CDR2 sequences are SGHVS and FNYEAQ. The CDR3 totals 14 residues. For the CDR3, the DNA is TGTGCCAGCAGTCGGACGGACATCTCCTACGAGCAGTACTTC. Its protein product is CASSRTDISYEQYF.

This chain uses TRBV6-6 with TRBJ2-7, with D possibly TRBD1 on 5 matching bases. Germline values: CDR1 MNHNY, CDR2 SVGAGI (reference sequence). Trimming removed 10 bases from V and 2 bases from J, with 15 bases in between. This CDR3 contains 13 residues. In DNA, the CDR3 is TGTGCCACGGTGGAGACAGCTACCTACGAGCAGTACTTC. As protein: CATVETATYEQYF.

CDR3 in DNA: TGTGCCAGCAGTTTCCCCACGGGACTAGCGGGGGGTTTCTACAATGAGCAGTTCTTC. Translating it yields CASSFPTGLAGGFYNEQFF. V gene TRBV28 combines with J gene TRBJ2-1, with TRBD2 matching over 15 bases. Looked up from germline, CDR1 is MDHEN and CDR2 is SYDVKM. The V segment lost 3 bases and the J segment 3 bases; nucleotides outside the gene matches: 9. CDR3 length equals 19 residues.